The sequence of this T cell receptor beta chain was determined in a study of cytomegalovirus exposure and HLA in healthy donors. General observations from the study: Among the most significant clusters, several appeared linked to common viral pathogens in a later analysis.

This clone was counted only a few times. Its antigen remains unknown. The PCR contained 60 Vbeta and 13 Jbeta primers. The repertoire was sequenced with immunoSEQ multiplex PCR; TCRdb's copy has only in-frame clones and lacks some. This sample has 160,000 or so clones, with about 80% found just once. Germline trimming cut 4 bases from V and 4 bases from J; bases unmatched to any gene: 8. Germline CDR1 MGHRA, CDR2 YSYEKL. The CDR3 loop spans 16 amino acids. The specimen sequenced was PBMCs. The chain couples TRBV4-1 to TRBJ2-7; 12 bases match TRBD2. This TCR came from a woman aged 45-60 years in good health and CMV-seronegative. The CDR3 protein is CASSRQLAGGRYEQYF. The CDR3, as DNA: TGCGCCAGCAGCCGCCAACTAGCGGGAGGTCGATACGAGCAGTACTTC.